These 28 T cell receptor beta chains share one sample of origin, sequenced in a study of blood T cell repertoires in COVID-19. Data came from immunoSEQ multiplex PCR; TCRdb stores just in-frame clones and leaves some out. Altogether hundreds of thousands of clones are present, around 84% being singletons, with the ten largest covering less than 20%. Sequencing used peripheral blood. These receptors were collected from a man aged 25 to 40 with active or convalescent COVID-19.

This sequence joins TRBV6-1 and TRBJ1-1, with D perhaps matching TRBD1 (5 bases). V gave up 3 bases and J gave up 3 bases, with 8 bases separating them. The V gene's germline CDR1 is MNHNS and CDR2 SASEGT. The CDR3 sequence is 13 residues long. The CDR3, as DNA: TGTGCCAGCAGTGATGGGACTTACACTGAAGCTTTCTTT. Residues: CASSDGTYTEAFF.

The gene calls are TRBV6-5 and TRBJ1-1; no definite D call. CDR1 and CDR2 (germline): MNHEY, SVGAGI. Trimming took off 7 bases at V and 4 bases at J, with 16 bases between the two ends. The CDR3 runs 14 residues. CDR3 in amino acids: CASTAPGSSTEAFF. Written as DNA, the CDR3 is TGTGCCAGCACCGCCCCCGGGAGCAGCACTGAAGCTTTCTTT.

The V call is TRBV7-6, the J call TRBJ2-1, with D perhaps matching TRBD1 (5 bases). The germline V and J ends were trimmed by 0 bases and 9 bases, with 6 bases remaining between them. The CDR3 covers 12 residues. From germline, CDR1 is SGHVS and CDR2 FNYEAQ. CDR3 sequence: CASSLAGAEQFF. The CDR3 DNA sequence: TGTGCCAGCAGCTTAGCTGGGGCTGAGCAGTTCTTC.

The CDR3 region has the DNA TGTGCCATCAGTGAGTCGGGGGGGCACGGCTACACCTTC. Translation: CAISESGGHGYTF. The gene calls are TRBV10-3 and TRBJ1-2; D might be TRBD1 (6 bases). CDR3 length equals 13 residues. Trimming removed 0 bases from V and 8 bases from J, with 10 bases in between. The germline V gene has CDR1 ENHRY and CDR2 SYGVKD.

In its sample, this clone was seen once. The gene calls are TRBV27 and TRBJ1-1; no reliable D call. The germline V and J ends were trimmed by 3 bases and 0 bases, with 8 bases remaining between them. CDR1 is MNHEY, CDR2 SMNVEV, per germline (reference sequence). CDR3 length equals 14 residues. Here the CDR3 DNA reads TGTGCCAGCAGTTTGTTCGGGTTGAACACTGAAGCTTTCTTT. Translating it yields CASSLFGLNTEAFF.

V usage is TRBV4-2 and J usage is TRBJ2-7; D might be TRBD1 (5 bases). Germline loops: CDR1 LGHNA, CDR2 YNFKEQ. Trimming removed 1 base at V and 1 base at J, with 11 bases between. The CDR3 is 15 amino acids. Here the CDR3 DNA reads TGTGCCAGCAGCCAAGTAAGGGGCCCTTCCTACGAGCAGTACTTC. Amino acid sequence: CASSQVRGPSYEQYF.

The CDR3 DNA reads TGCGCCAGCAGCCAAGTTCGGGGGGGCAATCAGCCCCAGCATTTT. It is translated as CASSQVRGGNQPQHF. This sequence joins TRBV4-3 and TRBJ1-5; TRBD1 might be the D (5 bases). This CDR3 has 15 residues. CDR1 is LGHNA, CDR2 YSLEER, per germline. V gave up 1 base and J gave up 2 bases, with 9 bases separating them.

The rearrangement joins TRBV18 to TRBJ2-2; TRBD2 matches at 8 bases. The CDR3 covers 15 residues. Trimming at V came to 2 bases and at J to 2 bases, leaving 1 base not matched to a gene. Germline CDR1 and CDR2: KGHSH and LQKENI. CDR3 protein: CASSPWTSNTGELFF. The CDR3 DNA reads as TGTGCCAGCTCACCATGGACTAGCAACACCGGGGAGCTGTTTTTT.

This chain joins TRBV5-1 and TRBJ2-1, with 8 bases identical to TRBD1. Trimming took 6 bases from V and 6 from J; bases not matched to a gene: 8. CDR1 and CDR2 (germline): SGHRS, YFSETQ. The CDR3 contains 14 residues. Here the CDR3 reads CASTGQGPINEQFF. The CDR3 DNA sequence: TGCGCCAGCACAGGACAGGGTCCCATCAATGAGCAGTTCTTC.

This clone was observed a few times. The chain joins TRBV7-9 to TRBJ1-2, with D maybe TRBD1 (6 bases). In germline, CDR1 is SEHNR, CDR2 FQNEAQ (reference sequence). The CDR3 extends over 15 amino acids. V was pared by 6 bases and J by 4 bases, with 18 bases between. CDR3 region: CASSSPRGGGYGYTF. In DNA form, the CDR3 reads TGTGCCAGCAGTTCCCCGCGGGGAGGGGGCTATGGCTACACCTTC.

This clone was observed a single time. The V and J genes are TRBV28 and TRBJ1-1; TRBD1 might be the D (6 bases). This CDR3 contains 12 residues. The V end was cut by 4 bases, the J end by 6 bases, with 9 bases between. Germline assignment: CDR1 MDHEN and CDR2 SYDVKM. The DNA of the CDR3 is TGTGCCAGCAGTTCCAGGGGCTCTGAAGCTTTCTTT. Translated, it gives CASSSRGSEAFF.

The rearrangement links TRBV15 to TRBJ2-7; possibly TRBD2 for D (5 bases). CDR1 is LNHNV, CDR2 YYDKDF, per germline (reference sequence). This CDR3 comprises 15 residues. Trimming cost V 0 bases and J 3 bases, with 12 bases left between them. The chain's CDR3 is CATSREDAGLYEQYF. The CDR3 DNA sequence: TGTGCCACCAGCAGAGAAGACGCGGGCCTCTACGAGCAGTACTTC.

CDR3 in amino acids: CASSYDGLTNIGETQYF. The CDR3 DNA sequence: TGTGCCAGCAGTTACGACGGATTAACTAATATCGGGGAGACCCAGTACTTC. The V and J genes are TRBV6-2 or TRBV6-3 and TRBJ2-5; D gene uncertain. This CDR3 is built from 17 residues. Germline V gives CDR1 MNHEY, CDR2 SVGEGT. V lost 2 bases and J 5 bases, leaving 21 bases between the germline ends.

The chain joins TRBV5-1 to TRBJ2-7; 8 bases agree with TRBD2. This CDR3 has 15 residues. Unmatched junction bases numbered 10, after V lost 1 base and J lost 7 bases. CDR1 and CDR2 (germline): SGHRS, YFSETQ. The CDR3 loop is CASSLFQRESGEQYF. In nucleotides, the CDR3 is TGCGCCAGCAGCTTGTTTCAGCGGGAGTCGGGAGAGCAGTACTTC.

The chain joins TRBV7-2 to TRBJ1-2, with 7 bases fitting TRBD1. CDR1 and CDR2 from the germline V gene are SGHTA and FQGNSA. The CDR3 has 15 residues. The ends lost 4 bases at V and 2 bases at J; junction bases unmatched: 7. The CDR3 loop is CASSSHRGLNYGYTF. For the CDR3, the DNA is TGTGCCAGCAGCTCACACAGGGGACTCAACTATGGCTACACCTTC.

V is TRBV28 and J is TRBJ1-2; D is unresolved. The CDR3 consists of 10 residues. Trimming stripped 11 bases from V and 5 bases from J, with 9 bases between. The V gene's germline CDR1 is MDHEN and CDR2 SYDVKM. CDR3 loop: CAARGYGYTF. The CDR3 coding sequence is TGTGCCGCGAGAGGGTATGGCTACACCTTC.

The gene calls are TRBV6-5 and TRBJ2-7, with 11 bases fitting TRBD2. Germline-derived CDR1 and CDR2 are MNHEY and SVGAGI. V lost 7 bases and J lost 0; bases outside the gene matches: 5. This CDR3 contains 15 residues. The DNA of the CDR3 is TGTGCCAGCACTGTTAGCGGGGGGGGCTCCTACGAGCAGTACTTC. This sequence encodes CASTVSGGGSYEQYF.

Concerning this clone: Compared with germline, one end of the junction differs, possibly owing to a read error. This sequence joins TRBV11-3 and TRBJ1-3; TRBD1 aligns across 8 bases. This CDR3 region has 14 residues. Germline V gene data show CDR1 as SGHNT and CDR2 as YENEEA. In nucleotides, the CDR3 is TGTGCCAGCAGCGCGGGACAGGCTGGAGACACCATATATTTT. It specifies CASSAGQAGDTIYF.

The chain carries TRBV7-2 and TRBJ2-6; 10 bases align to TRBD2. The CDR3 has 18 residues. V shed 6 bases, J shed 0 bases, and the junction held 8 bases outside the gene matches. Germline CDR1 and CDR2: SGHTA and FQGNSA. CDR3 sequence (DNA): TGTGCCAGCAGTTTGCTAGCGGGGGTTATCTCTGGGGCCAACGTCCTGACTTTC. Its protein is CASSLLAGVISGANVLTF.

This clone was detected once. The J gene is TRBJ2-3, the V gene TRBV28; D possibly corresponds to TRBD2 (5 bases). From germline, CDR1 is MDHEN and CDR2 SYDVKM. The germline V and J ends were trimmed by 5 bases and 1 base, with 10 bases remaining between them. CDR3 length equals 14 residues. The CDR3 spells CASSTLGGTDTQYF. The CDR3 nucleotides are TGTGCCAGCAGTACACTAGGCGGCACAGATACGCAGTATTTT.

As DNA, the CDR3 is TGCAGCGCCGAGTCCTCGTCCTACGAGCAGTACTTC. This encodes CSAESSSYEQYF. The rearrangement links TRBV29-1 to TRBJ2-7; D gene ambiguous. Germline values: CDR1 SQVTM, CDR2 ANQGSEA. V shed 7 bases and J shed 1 base, with 11 bases lying between them. The CDR3 length is 12 residues.

This rearrangement joins TRBV11-2 to TRBJ2-1; tentatively, D is TRBD1 (6 bases). V was cut by 5 bases and J by 0 bases, with 23 bases left in between. CDR1 SGHAT and CDR2 FQNNGV come from the germline V gene. The CDR3 is 19 amino acids. The CDR3 protein is CASSPTQGATQSSYNEQFF. In DNA, the CDR3 is TGTGCCAGCAGCCCGACACAGGGAGCGACCCAGAGCTCCTACAATGAGCAGTTCTTC.

The chain recombines TRBV30 with TRBJ2-1; 11 nucleotides align to TRBD2. Germline CDR1 reads GTSNPN; CDR2 reads SVGIG (reference sequence). The CDR3 extends over 12 amino acids. V lost 6 bases to trimming and J lost 8 bases; unmatched junction nucleotides: 3. The CDR3 is CACTSGGYEQFF. The CDR3 nucleotides are TGTGCCTGTACTAGCGGGGGCTATGAGCAGTTCTTC. Using reference TRBV30 and TRBJ2-1 for the parts outside the CDR3, the full variable domain is SQTIHQWPATLVQPVGSPLSLECTVEGTSNPNLYWYRQAAGRGLQLLFYSVGIGQISSEVPQNLSASRPQDRQFILSSKKLLLSDSGFYLCACTSGGYEQFFGPGTRLTVL.

The chain has TRBV5-1 and TRBJ2-1; tentatively, D is TRBD2 (6 bases). V gave up 0 bases and J gave up 6 bases, with 22 bases separating them. Germline V gene data show CDR1 as SGHRS and CDR2 as YFSETQ. The CDR3 consists of 18 residues. CDR3 residues: CASSLELLLAGTSNEQFF. The CDR3 bases are TGCGCCAGCAGCTTGGAGCTCCTTTTAGCCGGGACTTCCAATGAGCAGTTCTTC.

The chain recombines TRBV5-5 with TRBJ1-3; TRBD1 matches at 7 bases. Germline CDR1 SGHKS, CDR2 YYEKEE (reference sequence). This CDR3 is built from 15 residues. Trimming cost V 4 bases and J 10 bases; bases outside gene matches: 14. The CDR3 sequence is CASSDRTGVPETIYF. DNA of the CDR3: TGTGCCAGCAGCGACCGGACAGGCGTCCCTGAGACCATATATTTT.

The chain carries TRBV6-1 and TRBJ1-2; 7 nucleotides match TRBD1. Trimming cost V 3 bases and J 4 bases; bases outside gene matches: 11. Germline V gene sequence: CDR1 MNHNS, CDR2 SASEGT. The CDR3 length is 16 residues. The DNA of the CDR3 is TGTGCCAGCAGTGACTGGAGGCAGGGGGGTGGCTATGGCTACACCTTC. It translates to CASSDWRQGGGYGYTF.

V is TRBV7-3 and J is TRBJ2-5; D remains ambiguous. Germline V CDR1 and CDR2: SGHTA, FQGTGA. Trimming pared 1 base from V and 4 bases from J, leaving 7 bases between. The CDR3 is 13 residues long. As DNA, the CDR3 is TGTGCCAGCAGCTTAAGGCGCGGAGAGACCCAGTACTTC. Translation: CASSLRRGETQYF.

This sequence joins TRBV6-1 and TRBJ2-3, with 9 bases matching TRBD2. Looked up from germline, CDR1 is MNHNS and CDR2 is SASEGT. V was pared by 1 base and J by 2 bases, with 7 bases of the junction left unmatched. The CDR3 spans 17 residues. In DNA, the CDR3 is TGTGCCAGCAGTGAAGAATCGCTAGCGGGGCTCACAGATACGCAGTATTTT. Translating gives CASSEESLAGLTDTQYF.